This TCR beta chain derives from a study of ipilimumab plus nivolumab after autologous stem cell transplantation (dated by TCRdb to about 2021). Turning to the overall study: Trial patients received a median of roughly 5 ipilimumab doses and about 8 nivolumab doses. Primary refractory and relapsed disease were included in the DLBCL cohort, with 18-month progression-free survival of around 86% and 29%, respectively. The trial enrolled patients with high-risk diffuse large B cell lymphoma, mature T cell lymphoma, or multiple myeloma undergoing autologous transplant. The intent-to-treat population of the trial was made up of about 37 patients. Points the paper makes about the study in general: Per the authors, a biologic rationale for further study of the post-transplant checkpoint inhibition approach was offered by T cell receptor repertoire, regulatory T cell phenotype and gut microbiota profiles. Combined checkpoint inhibition appeared tolerable as post-transplant consolidation, according to the authors' conclusion.

CDR1 SGHRS and CDR2 YFSETQ are derived from the germline V gene. The CDR3 holds 14 amino acids from the cysteine to the phenylalanine. The CDR3 DNA has 42 bases and is translated from base 1. From V the trimming removes 8 bases and from J it removes 4 bases, while the gene matches leave 7 bases of the junction unaccounted for. Library generation was performed with the immunoSEQ multiplex PCR assay. TCRdb's version of the immuneACCESS table is confined to in-frame rearrangements and falls short of the full clone set. An unresolved V gene accounts for under half of the shortfall where checked; the remainder is of unknown origin. Recorded for this sample are around 84,000 clones; 83% of them occurred a single time. The ten most abundant clones make up 2% to 2.5% of the sample. On this clone: Its binding antigen is unknown. Within one base of it there is no much larger clone, and no base qualities were kept.

Starting 14 to 28 days after the autologous transplant, patients began checkpoint therapy, which included ipilimumab at 1 mg/kg intravenously on day 1 of selected weeks. Nivolumab was administered at 3 mg/kg intravenously on day 1 of weeks 1, 4, 7, 10, and every two weeks through week 26. This was a Phase Ib clinical trial that tested ipilimumab plus nivolumab, given as combined checkpoint inhibition, for consolidation following autologous stem cell transplantation. Source: PBMCs, taken in a trial of ipilimumab plus nivolumab as post-transplant consolidation. The chain employs TRBV5-1 and TRBJ2-3, with TRBD1 matching 10 junction bases. The TCR comes from a male donor with diffuse large B-cell lymphoma. At the DNA level, the sequence is TGCGCCAGTCACCGGGACAGGGGAGCAGATACGCAGTATTTT. Its coded protein is CASHRDRGADTQYF.